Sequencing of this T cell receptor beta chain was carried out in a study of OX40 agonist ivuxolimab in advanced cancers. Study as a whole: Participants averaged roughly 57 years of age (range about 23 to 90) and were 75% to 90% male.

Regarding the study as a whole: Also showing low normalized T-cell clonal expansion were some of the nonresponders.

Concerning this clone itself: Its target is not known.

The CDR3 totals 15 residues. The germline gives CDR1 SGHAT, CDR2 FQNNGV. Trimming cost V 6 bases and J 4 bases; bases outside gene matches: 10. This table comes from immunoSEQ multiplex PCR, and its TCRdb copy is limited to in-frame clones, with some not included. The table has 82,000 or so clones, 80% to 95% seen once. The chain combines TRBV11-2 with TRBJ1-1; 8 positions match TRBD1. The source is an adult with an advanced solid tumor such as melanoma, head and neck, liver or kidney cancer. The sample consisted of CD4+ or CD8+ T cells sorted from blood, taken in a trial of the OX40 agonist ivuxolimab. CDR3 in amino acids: CASRKDRDQTTEAFF. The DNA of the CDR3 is TGTGCCAGCAGAAAGGACAGGGATCAGACCACTGAAGCTTTCTTT.